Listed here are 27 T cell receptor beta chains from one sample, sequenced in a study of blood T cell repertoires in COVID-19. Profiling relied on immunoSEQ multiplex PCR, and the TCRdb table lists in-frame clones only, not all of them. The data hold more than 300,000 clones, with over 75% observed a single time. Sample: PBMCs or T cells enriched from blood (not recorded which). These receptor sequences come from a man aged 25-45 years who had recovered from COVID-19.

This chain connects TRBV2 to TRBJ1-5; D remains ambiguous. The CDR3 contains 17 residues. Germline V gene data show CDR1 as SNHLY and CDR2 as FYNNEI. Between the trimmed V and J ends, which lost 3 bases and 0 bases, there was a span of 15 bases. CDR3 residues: CASSDAGLGYSNQPQHF. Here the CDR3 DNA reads TGTGCCAGCAGTGATGCGGGTTTGGGATATAGCAATCAGCCCCAGCATTTT.

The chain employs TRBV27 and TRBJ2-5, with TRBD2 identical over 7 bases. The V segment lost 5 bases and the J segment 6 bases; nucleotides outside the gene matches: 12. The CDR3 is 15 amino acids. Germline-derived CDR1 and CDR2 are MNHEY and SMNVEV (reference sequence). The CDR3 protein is CASSPGLDVGKTQYF. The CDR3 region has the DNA TGTGCCAGCAGTCCAGGACTAGACGTGGGGAAGACCCAGTACTTC.

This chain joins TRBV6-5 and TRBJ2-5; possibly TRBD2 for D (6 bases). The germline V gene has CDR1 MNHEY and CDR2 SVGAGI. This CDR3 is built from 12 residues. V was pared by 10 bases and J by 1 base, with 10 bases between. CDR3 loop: CATGTSQETQYF. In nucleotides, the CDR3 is TGTGCCACAGGGACTTCCCAAGAGACCCAGTACTTC.

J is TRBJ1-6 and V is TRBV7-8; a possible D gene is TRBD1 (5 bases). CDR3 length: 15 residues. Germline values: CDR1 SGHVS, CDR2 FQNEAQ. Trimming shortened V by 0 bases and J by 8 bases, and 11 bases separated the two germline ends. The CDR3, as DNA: TGTGCCAGCAGCTTAGCGGTCCTCAGGGATTCACCCCTCCACTTT. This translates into CASSLAVLRDSPLHF.

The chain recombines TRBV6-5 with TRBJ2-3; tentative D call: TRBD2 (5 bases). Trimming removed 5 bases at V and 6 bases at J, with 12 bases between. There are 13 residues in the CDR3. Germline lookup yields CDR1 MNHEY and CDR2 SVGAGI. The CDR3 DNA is TGTGCCAGCAGTCGGCTAGCATCGGATACGCAGTATTTT. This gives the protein CASSRLASDTQYF.

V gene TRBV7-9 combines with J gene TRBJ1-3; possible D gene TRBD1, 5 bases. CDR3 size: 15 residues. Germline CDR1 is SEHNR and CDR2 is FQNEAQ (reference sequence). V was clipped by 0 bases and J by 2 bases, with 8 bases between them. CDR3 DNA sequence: TGTGCCAGCAGCTTAGCGCAGACAGCTGGAAACACCATATATTTT. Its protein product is CASSLAQTAGNTIYF. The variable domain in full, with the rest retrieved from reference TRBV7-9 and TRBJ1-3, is DTGVSQNPRHKITKRGQNVTFRCDPISEHNRLYWYRQTLGQGPEFLTYFQNEAQLEKSRLLSDRFSAERPKGSFSTLEIQRTEQGDSAMYLCASSLAQTAGNTIYFGEGSWLTVV.

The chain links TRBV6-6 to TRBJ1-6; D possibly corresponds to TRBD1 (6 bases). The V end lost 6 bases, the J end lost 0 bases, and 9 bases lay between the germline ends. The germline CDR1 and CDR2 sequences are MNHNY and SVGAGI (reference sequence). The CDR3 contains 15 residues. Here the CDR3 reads CASSGQNSYNSPLHF. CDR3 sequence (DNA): TGTGCCAGCAGCGGACAGAACTCCTATAATTCACCCCTCCACTTT.

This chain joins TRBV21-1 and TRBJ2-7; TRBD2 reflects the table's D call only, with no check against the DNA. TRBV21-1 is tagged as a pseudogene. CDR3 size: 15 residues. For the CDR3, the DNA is TGTGCCAGCAGCAAACTGACGTCTAGCTCCTACGAGCAGTACTTC. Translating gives CASSKLTSSSYEQYF.

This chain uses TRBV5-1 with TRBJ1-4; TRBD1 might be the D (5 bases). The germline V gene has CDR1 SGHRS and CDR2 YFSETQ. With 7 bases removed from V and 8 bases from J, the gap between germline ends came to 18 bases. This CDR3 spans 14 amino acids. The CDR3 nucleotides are TGCGCCAGCTGTTCGGGGACTAAGGGGGAAAAACTGTTTTTT. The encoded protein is CASCSGTKGEKLFF.

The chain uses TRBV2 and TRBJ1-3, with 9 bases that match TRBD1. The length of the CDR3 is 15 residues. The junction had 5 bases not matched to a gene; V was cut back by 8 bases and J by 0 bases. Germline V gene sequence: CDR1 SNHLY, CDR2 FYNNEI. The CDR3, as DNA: TGTGCCAGCGGGACAGGGTTGGGCTCTGGAAACACCATATATTTT. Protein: CASGTGLGSGNTIYF. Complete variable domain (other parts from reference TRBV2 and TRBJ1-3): EPEVTQTPSHQVTQMGQEVILRCVPISNHLYFYWYRQILGQKVEFLVSFYNNEISEKSEIFDDQFSVERPDGSNFTLKIRSTKLEDSAMYFCASGTGLGSGNTIYFGEGSWLTVV.

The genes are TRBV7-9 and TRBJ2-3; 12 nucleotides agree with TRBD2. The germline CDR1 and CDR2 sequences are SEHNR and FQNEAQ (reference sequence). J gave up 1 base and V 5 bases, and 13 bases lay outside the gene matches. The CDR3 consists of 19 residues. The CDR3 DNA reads TGTGCCAGCAGCCTTGGCTCTAGCGGGAGGGCCATCGGCACAGATACGCAGTATTTT. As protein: CASSLGSSGRAIGTDTQYF. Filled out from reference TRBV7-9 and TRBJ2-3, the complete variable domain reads DTGVSQNPRHKITKRGQNVTFRCDPISEHNRLYWYRQTLGQGPEFLTYFQNEAQLEKSRLLSDRFSAERPKGSFSTLEIQRTEQGDSAMYLCASSLGSSGRAIGTDTQYFGPGTRLTVL.

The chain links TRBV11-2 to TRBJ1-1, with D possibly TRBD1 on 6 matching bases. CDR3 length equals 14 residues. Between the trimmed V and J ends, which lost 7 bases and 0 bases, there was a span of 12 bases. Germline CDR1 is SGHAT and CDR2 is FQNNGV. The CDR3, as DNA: TGTGCCAGCATCCAGGGGCAGTTGAACACTGAAGCTTTCTTT. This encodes CASIQGQLNTEAFF. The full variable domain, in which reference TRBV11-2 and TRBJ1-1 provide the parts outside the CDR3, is EAGVAQSPRYKIIEKRQSVAFWCNPISGHATLYWYQQILGQGPKLLIQFQNNGVVDDSQLPKDRFSAERLKGVDSTLKIQPAKLEDSAVYLCASIQGQLNTEAFFGQGTRLTVV.

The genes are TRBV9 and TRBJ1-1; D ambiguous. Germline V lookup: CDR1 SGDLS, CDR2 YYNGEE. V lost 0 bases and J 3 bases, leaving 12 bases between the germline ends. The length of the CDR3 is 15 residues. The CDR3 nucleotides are TGTGCCAGCAGCGTAGCTACAACAGCTGACACTGAAGCTTTCTTT. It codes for CASSVATTADTEAFF.

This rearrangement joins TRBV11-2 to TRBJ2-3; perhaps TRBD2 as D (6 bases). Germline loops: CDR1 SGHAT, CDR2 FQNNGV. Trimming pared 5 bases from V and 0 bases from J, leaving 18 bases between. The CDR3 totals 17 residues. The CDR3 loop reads CASSPSQLAHSTDTQYF. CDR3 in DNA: TGTGCCAGCAGCCCATCACAACTAGCACACAGCACAGATACGCAGTATTTT.

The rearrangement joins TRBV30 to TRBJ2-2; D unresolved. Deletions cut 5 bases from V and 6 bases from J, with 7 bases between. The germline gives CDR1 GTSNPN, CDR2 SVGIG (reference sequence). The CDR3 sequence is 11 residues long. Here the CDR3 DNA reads TGTGCCTGGGCGGCGGCCGGGGAGCTGTTTTTT. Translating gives CAWAAAGELFF.

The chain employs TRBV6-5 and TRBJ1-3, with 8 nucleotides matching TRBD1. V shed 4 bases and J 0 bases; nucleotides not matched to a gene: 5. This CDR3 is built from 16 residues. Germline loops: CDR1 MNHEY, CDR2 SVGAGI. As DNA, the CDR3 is TGTGCCAGCAGTTCGACCGGGACAGGCTCTGGAAACACCATATATTTT. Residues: CASSSTGTGSGNTIYF.

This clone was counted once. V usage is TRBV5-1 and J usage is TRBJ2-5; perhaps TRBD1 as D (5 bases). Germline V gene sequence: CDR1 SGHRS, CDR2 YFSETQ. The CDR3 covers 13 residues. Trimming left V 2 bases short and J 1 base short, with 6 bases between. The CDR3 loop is CASSFDSQETQYF. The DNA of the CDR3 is TGCGCCAGCAGCTTCGACAGCCAAGAGACCCAGTACTTC.

DNA of the CDR3: TGTGCCAGCAGTTCGGCAGGCCTCTCTGGAAACACCATATATTTT. It specifies CASSSAGLSGNTIYF. The rearrangement joins TRBV6-5 to TRBJ1-3; D call uncertain. This CDR3 is 15 amino acids long. Deletions cut 4 bases from V and 0 bases from J, with 10 bases between. Germline values: CDR1 MNHEY, CDR2 SVGAGI.

CDR3 nucleotides: TGTGCCAGCAGTTTAGGTGGACTAGAGCAGTACTTC. Protein: CASSLGGLEQYF. The chain carries TRBV12-3 or TRBV12-4 and TRBJ2-4, with 7 bases lining up with TRBD2. The V and J ends lost 1 base and 13 bases, in that order; junction bases with no gene match: 4. There are 12 residues in the CDR3.

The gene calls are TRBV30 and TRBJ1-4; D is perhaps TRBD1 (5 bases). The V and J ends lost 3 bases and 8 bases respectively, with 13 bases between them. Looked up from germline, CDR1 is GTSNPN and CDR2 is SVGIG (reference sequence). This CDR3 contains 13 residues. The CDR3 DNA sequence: TGTGCCTGGAGACCCCAGTGGGGCGAAAAACTGTTTTTT. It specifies CAWRPQWGEKLFF.

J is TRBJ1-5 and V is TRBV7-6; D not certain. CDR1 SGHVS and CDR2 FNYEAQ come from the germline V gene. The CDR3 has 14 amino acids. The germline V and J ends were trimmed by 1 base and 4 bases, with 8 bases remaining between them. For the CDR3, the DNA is TGTGCCAGCAGCTTAGGTCAGTCAAATCAGCCCCAGCATTTT. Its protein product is CASSLGQSNQPQHF.

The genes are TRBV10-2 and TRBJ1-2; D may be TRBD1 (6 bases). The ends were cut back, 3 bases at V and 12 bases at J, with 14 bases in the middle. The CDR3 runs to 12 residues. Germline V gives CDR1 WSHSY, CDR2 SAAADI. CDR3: CASSEQGSVDTF. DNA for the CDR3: TGCGCCAGCAGTGAACAGGGATCAGTTGACACCTTC.

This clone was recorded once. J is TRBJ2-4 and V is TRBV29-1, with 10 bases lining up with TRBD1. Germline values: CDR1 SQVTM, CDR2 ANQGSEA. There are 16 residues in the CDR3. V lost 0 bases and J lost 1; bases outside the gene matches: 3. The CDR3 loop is CSVEEWDRGAKNIQYF. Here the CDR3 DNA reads TGCAGCGTTGAAGAGTGGGACAGGGGTGCCAAAAACATTCAGTACTTC.

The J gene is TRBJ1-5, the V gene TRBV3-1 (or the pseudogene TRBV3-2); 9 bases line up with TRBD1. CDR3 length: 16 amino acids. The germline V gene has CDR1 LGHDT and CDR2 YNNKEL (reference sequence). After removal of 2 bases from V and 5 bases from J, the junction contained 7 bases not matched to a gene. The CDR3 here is CASSQSSTGGYQPQHF. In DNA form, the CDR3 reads TGTGCCAGCAGCCAAAGTTCGACAGGGGGTTATCAGCCCCAGCATTTT.

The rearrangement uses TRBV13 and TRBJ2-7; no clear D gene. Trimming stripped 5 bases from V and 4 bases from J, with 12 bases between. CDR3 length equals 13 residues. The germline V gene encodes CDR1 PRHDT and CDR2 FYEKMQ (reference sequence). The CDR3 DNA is TGTGCCAGCAGCCCGGAGACTGGTTACGAGCAGTACTTC. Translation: CASSPETGYEQYF.

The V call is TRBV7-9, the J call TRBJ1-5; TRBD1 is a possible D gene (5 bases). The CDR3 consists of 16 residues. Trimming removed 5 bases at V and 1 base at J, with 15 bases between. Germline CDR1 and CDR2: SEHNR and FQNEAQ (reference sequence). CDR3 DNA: TGTGCCAGCAGCCCCAGTTCAGGGCAAAGCAATCAGCCCCAGCATTTT. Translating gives CASSPSSGQSNQPQHF. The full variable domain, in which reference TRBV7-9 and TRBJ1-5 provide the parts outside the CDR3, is DTGVSQNPRHKITKRGQNVTFRCDPISEHNRLYWYRQTLGQGPEFLTYFQNEAQLEKSRLLSDRFSAERPKGSFSTLEIQRTEQGDSAMYLCASSPSSGQSNQPQHFGDGTRLSIL.

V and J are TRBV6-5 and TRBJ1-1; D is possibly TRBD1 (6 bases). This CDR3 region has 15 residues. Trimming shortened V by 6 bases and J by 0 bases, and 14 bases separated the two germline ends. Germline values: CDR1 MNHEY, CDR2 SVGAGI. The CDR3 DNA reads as TGTGCCAGCAGGTTAATACAGGGACTGAACACTGAAGCTTTCTTT. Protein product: CASRLIQGLNTEAFF.